One and the same sample provided the 21 T cell receptor beta chains below, sequenced in a study of T-cell memory formation after mild COVID-19. TCRdb called the 5' RACE reads again in MiXCR, with one record for every CDR3 protein. The table shows 150,000 to 200,000 distinct CDR3 sequences, with around a third occurring only once. Material for sequencing was PBMCs or a T cell subset sorted from them (not recorded which). These TCRs come from an adult woman who had mild COVID-19 (a few samples of this study predate the infection). Cell type and time point are not known.

There are a few counts of this clonotype. This chain connects TRBV5-7 to TRBJ2-7, with D possibly TRBD2 on 5 matching bases. TRBV5-7 qualifies as an ORF whose function is uncertain. Trimming took 5 bases from V and 7 from J, leaving 16 bases between them. The CDR3 has 13 residues. Written as DNA, the CDR3 is TGTGCCAGCAGGGCTACGGACCGGAGGGAGCAGTACTTC. This translates into CASRATDRREQYF.

J is TRBJ1-5 and V is TRBV7-7; 9 nucleotides line up with TRBD1. CDR3 size: 16 residues. Germline V gene lookup returns CDR1 SSHAT and CDR2 FNYEAQ (reference sequence). J gave up 2 bases and V 5 bases, and 7 bases lay outside the gene matches. The CDR3 DNA is TGTGCCAGCAGCGGGGGGGACAGGGCAGGCAATCAGCCCCAGCATTTT. Translating gives CASSGGDRAGNQPQHF.

This clonotype was observed a few times. V gene TRBV7-8 combines with J gene TRBJ2-5; 8 bases align to TRBD1. Germline V gene data show CDR1 as SGHVS and CDR2 as FQNEAQ. With 5 bases clipped from V and 4 bases from J, the junction kept 12 bases outside the gene matches. CDR3 size: 16 residues. CDR3 amino acids: CASSILFRGRRETQYF. In DNA form, the CDR3 reads TGTGCCAGCAGCATCCTTTTCAGGGGGCGACGAGAGACCCAGTACTTC.

Points on this clonotype: Sequence at one end of the junction differs from germline and may be a read error. The gene calls are TRBV2 and TRBJ2-7, with TRBD2 as a possible D gene (6 bases). The CDR3 runs to 12 residues. From germline, CDR1 is SNHLY and CDR2 FYNNEI. CDR3 sequence: CASTEGMGGLGF. DNA of the CDR3: TGTGCCAGCACGGAAGGGATGGGGGGTCTTGGCTTC.

This rearrangement joins TRBV6-5 to TRBJ1-2, with D perhaps matching TRBD1 (6 bases). CDR1 and CDR2 from the germline V gene are MNHEY and SVGAGI. The CDR3 has 12 residues. The ends were cut back, 4 bases at V and 6 bases at J, with 9 bases in the middle. The chain's CDR3 is CASSFSGDGYTF. CDR3 nucleotide sequence: TGTGCCAGCAGTTTCTCAGGGGATGGCTACACCTTC.

The rearrangement joins TRBV4-1 to TRBJ2-1; TRBD2 aligns across 10 bases. This CDR3 has 15 residues. Germline CDR1 and CDR2: MGHRA and YSYEKL. V was pared by 3 bases and J by 4 bases, with 3 bases of the junction left unmatched. The CDR3 loop is CASSHERGGYNEQFF. CDR3 bases: TGCGCCAGCAGCCATGAGCGGGGGGGGTACAATGAGCAGTTCTTC.

This clonotype showed up just once. The rearrangement links TRBV11-1 to TRBJ2-1, with D uncertain. The CDR3 loop spans 13 amino acids. Between the trimmed V and J ends, which lost 7 bases and 0 bases, there was a span of 7 bases. From germline, CDR1 is SGHAT and CDR2 FQDESV (reference sequence). The CDR3 loop is CASTQSSYNEQFF. The CDR3 nucleotides are TGTGCCAGCACTCAAAGCTCCTACAATGAGCAGTTCTTC. The entire variable domain, with the rest obtained from reference TRBV11-1 and TRBJ2-1, is as follows: EAEVAQSPRYKITEKSQAVAFWCDPISGHATLYWYRQILGQGPELLVQFQDESVVDDSQLPKDRFSAERLKGVDSTLKIQPAELGDSAMYLCASTQSSYNEQFFGPGTRLTVL.

CDR3 bases: TGTGCCAGCAGCGTAGCGTTCGGCAGCTCCTACGAGCAGTACTTC. It translates to CASSVAFGSSYEQYF. The chain is built from TRBV9 and TRBJ2-7; no reliable D call. V lost 0 bases and J 0 bases, leaving 10 bases between the germline ends. The length of the CDR3 is 15 residues. Germline V gene lookup returns CDR1 SGDLS and CDR2 YYNGEE.

This clonotype was seen once. The rearrangement joins TRBV15 to TRBJ1-2, with D maybe TRBD1 (5 bases). V dropped 0 bases and J dropped 5 bases, with 13 bases sitting between them. CDR1 is LNHNV, CDR2 YYDKDF, per germline (reference sequence). CDR3 length: 15 amino acids. CDR3 nucleotides: TGTGCCACCAGCAGAGATAGGCAGGGCCAGTATGGCTACACCTTC. It encodes CATSRDRQGQYGYTF.

The V call is TRBV7-9, the J call TRBJ2-7; 7 nucleotides agree with TRBD1. This CDR3 region has 14 residues. Looked up from germline, CDR1 is SEHNR and CDR2 is FQNEAQ (reference sequence). V lost 6 bases and J lost 7; bases outside the gene matches: 12. The CDR3 spells CASRATGAPLEQYF. As DNA, the CDR3 is TGTGCCAGCAGGGCTACAGGGGCACCCCTAGAGCAGTACTTC.

The chain carries TRBV5-1 and TRBJ1-2; a possible D gene is TRBD1 (6 bases). The CDR3 extends over 14 amino acids. V lost 10 bases to trimming and J lost 7 bases, with 23 bases between them. Per the germline V gene, CDR1 is SGHRS and CDR2 is YFSETQ. The CDR3 is CAVLITGKRFGYTF. DNA of the CDR3: TGCGCCGTCCTCATTACAGGGAAGCGTTTTGGCTACACCTTC.

The chain joins TRBV6-1 to TRBJ1-1; D ambiguous. V lost 7 bases and J lost 5, with 8 bases in between. The CDR3 spans 11 residues. Per germline, CDR1 MNHNS and CDR2 SASEGT. CDR3 residues: CASKIVTEAFF. The CDR3 coding sequence is TGTGCCAGCAAAATCGTGACTGAAGCTTTCTTT.

In this sample, this clonotype turned up a few times. This chain connects TRBV7-6 to TRBJ2-7; D remains ambiguous. The V gene lost 1 base and the J gene lost 10 bases, with 17 bases spanning the gap. This CDR3 has 14 amino acids. Germline values: CDR1 SGHVS, CDR2 FNYEAQ. CDR3 in DNA: TGTGCCAGCAGCTTAGTTCTGGGCGGTCGAGCACAGTACTTC. This translates into CASSLVLGGRAQYF.

This clonotype has just a few counts. The junction departs from germline at one end; a sequencing error may be responsible. The chain carries TRBV7-7 and TRBJ2-5, with 8 bases identical to TRBD1. The CDR3 has 16 residues. The germline gives CDR1 SSHAT, CDR2 FNYEAQ (reference sequence). The CDR3, as DNA: TGTGCTAGCAGCTTTTCAGGGGGCGATGCTTGGGAGACCCAGTACTTC. Its translation: CASSFSGGDAWETQYF.

In this sample, this clonotype turned up a few times. V and J are TRBV7-2 and TRBJ2-2; TRBD2 aligns across 8 bases. CDR1 SGHTA and CDR2 FQGNSA come from the germline V gene. The CDR3 runs to 18 residues. Losses at the gene ends were 7 bases for V and 5 bases for J; bases not matched to a gene: 18. CDR3 region: CASTLGIGGRKSTGELFF. The CDR3 nucleotides read TGTGCCAGCACCCTAGGGATCGGCGGGAGGAAAAGTACCGGGGAGCTGTTTTTT. The full variable domain, completed using reference TRBV7-2 and TRBJ2-2, is GAGVSQSPSNKVTEKGKDVELRCDPISGHTALYWYRQSLGQGLEFLIYFQGNSAPDKSGLPSDRFSAERTGGSVSTLTIQRTQQEDSAVYLCASTLGIGGRKSTGELFFGEGSRLTVL.

This sequence joins TRBV18 and TRBJ2-5; TRBD1 aligns across 8 bases. V shed 8 bases and J 1 base; nucleotides not matched to a gene: 9. This CDR3 has 15 residues. Germline CDR1 KGHSH, CDR2 LQKENI. The CDR3 DNA sequence: TGTGCCAGCCGGGCGACAGGGGTTGGCCAAGAGACCCAGTACTTC. It encodes CASRATGVGQETQYF.

V and J are TRBV5-1 and TRBJ2-3, with D possibly TRBD2 on 5 matching bases. The germline CDR1 and CDR2 sequences are SGHRS and YFSETQ. The CDR3 totals 14 residues. V was trimmed by 5 bases and J by 2 bases, leaving 12 bases between them. The CDR3 region is CASRTGSSTDTQYF. The CDR3 DNA follows: TGCGCCAGCAGGACGGGAAGCTCCACAGATACGCAGTATTTT.

This clonotype was detected only a few times. The chain has TRBV12-3 or TRBV12-4 and TRBJ2-3; D is unresolved. The CDR3 loop spans 13 amino acids. V was pared by 5 bases and J by 6 bases, with 12 bases between. For the CDR3, the DNA is TGTGCCAGCAGTCCCGGGCCCCCGGATACGCAGTATTTT. It specifies CASSPGPPDTQYF.

This clonotype was seen a few times. The chain has TRBV9 and TRBJ2-1; 9 bases map to TRBD2. The trim removed 4 bases at V and 5 bases at J, leaving 10 bases unmatched. CDR1 SGDLS and CDR2 YYNGEE come from the germline V gene. This CDR3 spans 16 amino acids. Here the CDR3 DNA reads TGTGCCAGCAGCCCCAGAGTAGCGGGGGCTAACAATGAGCAGTTCTTC. This codes for CASSPRVAGANNEQFF.

The CDR3 nucleotides read TGTGCCAGCTCCCAACACCCAAGGGACGGCGGGGAGCTGTTTTTT. This codes for CASSQHPRDGGELFF. The J gene is TRBJ2-2, the V gene TRBV18; the D call may be TRBD1 or TRBD2 (5 bases each). The V gene lost 6 bases and the J gene lost 7 bases, with 18 bases spanning the gap. Germline CDR1 reads KGHSH; CDR2 reads LQKENI. This CDR3 spans 15 amino acids.

The genes are TRBV11-1 and TRBJ2-1; no reliable D call. Germline V gene sequence: CDR1 SGHAT, CDR2 FQDESV (reference sequence). V shed 5 bases and J shed 5 bases, with 16 bases lying between them. This CDR3 has 15 residues. The DNA for the CDR3 is TGTGCCAGCAGCCTAAGAAAGATTGAAGACAATGAGCAGTTCTTC. It encodes CASSLRKIEDNEQFF.